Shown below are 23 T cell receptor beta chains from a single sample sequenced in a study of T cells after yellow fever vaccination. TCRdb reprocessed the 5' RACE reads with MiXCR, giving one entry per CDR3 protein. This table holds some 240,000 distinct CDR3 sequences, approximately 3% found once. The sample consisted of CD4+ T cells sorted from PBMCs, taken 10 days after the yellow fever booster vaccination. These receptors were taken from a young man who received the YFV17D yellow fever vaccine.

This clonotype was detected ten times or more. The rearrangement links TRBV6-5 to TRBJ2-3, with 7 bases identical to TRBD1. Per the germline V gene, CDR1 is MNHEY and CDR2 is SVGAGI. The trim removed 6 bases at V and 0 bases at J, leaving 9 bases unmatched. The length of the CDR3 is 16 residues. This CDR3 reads CASSRSGQSSTDTQYF. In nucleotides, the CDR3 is TGTGCCAGCAGCCGATCGGGACAGTCTAGCACAGATACGCAGTATTTT.

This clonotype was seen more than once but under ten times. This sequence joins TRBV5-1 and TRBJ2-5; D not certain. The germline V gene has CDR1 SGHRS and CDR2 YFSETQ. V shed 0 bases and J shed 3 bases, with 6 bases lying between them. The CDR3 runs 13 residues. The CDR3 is CASSLAVEETQYF. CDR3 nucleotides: TGCGCCAGCAGCTTGGCAGTTGAAGAGACCCAGTACTTC. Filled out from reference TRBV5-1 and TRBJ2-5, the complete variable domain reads KAGVTQTPRYLIKTRGQQVTLSCSPISGHRSVSWYQQTPGQGLQFLFEYFSETQRNKGNFPGRFSGRQFSNSRSEMNVSTLELGDSALYLCASSLAVEETQYFGPGTRLLVL.

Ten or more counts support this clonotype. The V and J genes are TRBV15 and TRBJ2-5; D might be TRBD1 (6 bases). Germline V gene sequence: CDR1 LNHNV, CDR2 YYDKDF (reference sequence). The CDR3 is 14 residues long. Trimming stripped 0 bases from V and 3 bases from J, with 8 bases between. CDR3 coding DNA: TGTGCCACCAGCAGAGAGGACAGAAAAGAGACCCAGTACTTC. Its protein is CATSREDRKETQYF. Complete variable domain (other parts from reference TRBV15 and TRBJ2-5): DAMVIQNPRYQVTQFGKPVTLSCSQTLNHNVMYWYQQKSSQAPKLLFHYYDKDFNNEADTPDNFQSRRPNTSFCFLDIRSPGLGDTAMYLCATSREDRKETQYFGPGTRLLVL.

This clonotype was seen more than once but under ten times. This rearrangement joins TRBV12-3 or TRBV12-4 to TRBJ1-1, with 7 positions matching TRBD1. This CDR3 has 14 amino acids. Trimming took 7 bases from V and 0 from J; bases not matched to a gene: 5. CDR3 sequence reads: CASTPGQLNTEAFF. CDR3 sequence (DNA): TGTGCCAGCACCCCGGGACAGTTGAACACTGAAGCTTTCTTT.

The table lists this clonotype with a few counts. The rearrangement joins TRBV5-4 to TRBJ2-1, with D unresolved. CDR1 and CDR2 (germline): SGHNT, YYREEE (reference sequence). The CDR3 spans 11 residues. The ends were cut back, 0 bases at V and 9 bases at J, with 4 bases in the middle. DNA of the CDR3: TGTGCCAGCAGCTTGGGGCCTGAGCAGTTCTTC. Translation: CASSLGPEQFF.

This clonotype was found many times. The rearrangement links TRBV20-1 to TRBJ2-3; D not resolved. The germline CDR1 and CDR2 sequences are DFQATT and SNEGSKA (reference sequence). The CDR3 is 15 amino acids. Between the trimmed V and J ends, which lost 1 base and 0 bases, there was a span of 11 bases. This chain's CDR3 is CSARAARSSTDTQYF. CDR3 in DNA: TGCAGTGCTAGAGCGGCGCGATCCAGCACAGATACGCAGTATTTT.

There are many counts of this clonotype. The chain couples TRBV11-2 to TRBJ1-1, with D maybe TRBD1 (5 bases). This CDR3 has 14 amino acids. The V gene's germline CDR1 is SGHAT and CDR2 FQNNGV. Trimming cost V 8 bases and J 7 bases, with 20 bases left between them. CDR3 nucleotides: TGTGCCAGCGGTGTCCCGGGGTTTCAGGGTGAAGCTTTCTTT. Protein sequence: CASGVPGFQGEAFF.

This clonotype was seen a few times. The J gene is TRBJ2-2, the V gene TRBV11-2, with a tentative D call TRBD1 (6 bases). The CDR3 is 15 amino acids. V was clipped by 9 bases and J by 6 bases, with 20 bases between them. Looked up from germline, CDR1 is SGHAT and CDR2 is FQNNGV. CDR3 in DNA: TGTGCCAGTCTCAACAGGGCGGGTATAGCCGGGGAGCTGTTTTTT. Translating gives CASLNRAGIAGELFF.

The CDR3 DNA is TGTGCCAGCAGTGAAGGTCTGGGGACGCCGTGGGGACAAGCTTTCTTT. Amino acids: CASSEGLGTPWGQAFF. The chain combines TRBV2 with TRBJ1-1, with a tentative D call TRBD1 (5 bases). The germline V gene has CDR1 SNHLY and CDR2 FYNNEI. The CDR3 is 16 amino acids. V lost 1 base, J lost 9 bases, and 21 bases lay in between.

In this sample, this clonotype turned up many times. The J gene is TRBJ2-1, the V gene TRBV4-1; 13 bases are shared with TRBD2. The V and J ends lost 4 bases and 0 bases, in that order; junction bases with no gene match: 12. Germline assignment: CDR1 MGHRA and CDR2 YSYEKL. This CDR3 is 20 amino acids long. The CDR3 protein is CASSRPRLAGGTSSYNEQFF. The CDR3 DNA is TGCGCCAGCAGCCGCCCCCGACTAGCGGGGGGTACGAGCTCCTACAATGAGCAGTTCTTC.

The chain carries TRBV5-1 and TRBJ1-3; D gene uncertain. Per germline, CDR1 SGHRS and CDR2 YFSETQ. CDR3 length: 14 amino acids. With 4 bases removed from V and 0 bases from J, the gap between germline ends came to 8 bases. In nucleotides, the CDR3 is TGCGCCAGCAGCGAGACGGTCTCTGGAAACACCATATATTTT. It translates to CASSETVSGNTIYF.

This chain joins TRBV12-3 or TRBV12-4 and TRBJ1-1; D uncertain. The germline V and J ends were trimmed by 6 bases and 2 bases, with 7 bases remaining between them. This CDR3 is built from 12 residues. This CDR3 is CASRPINTEAFF. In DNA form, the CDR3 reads TGTGCCAGCAGACCGATAAACACTGAAGCTTTCTTT.

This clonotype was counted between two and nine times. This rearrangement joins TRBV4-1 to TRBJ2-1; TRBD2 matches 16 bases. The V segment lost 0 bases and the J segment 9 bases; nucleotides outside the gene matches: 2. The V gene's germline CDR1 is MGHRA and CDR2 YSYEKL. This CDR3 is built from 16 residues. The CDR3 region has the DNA TGCGCCAGCAGCCAAGAGGGACTAGCGGGGGGGCGTGAGCAGTTCTTC. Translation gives CASSQEGLAGGREQFF.

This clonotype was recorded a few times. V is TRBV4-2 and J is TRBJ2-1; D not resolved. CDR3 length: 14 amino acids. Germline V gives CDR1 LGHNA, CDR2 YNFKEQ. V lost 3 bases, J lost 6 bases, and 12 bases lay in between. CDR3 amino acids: CASSQAGDRNEQFF. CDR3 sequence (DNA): TGTGCCAGCAGCCAGGCAGGAGATCGCAATGAGCAGTTCTTC.

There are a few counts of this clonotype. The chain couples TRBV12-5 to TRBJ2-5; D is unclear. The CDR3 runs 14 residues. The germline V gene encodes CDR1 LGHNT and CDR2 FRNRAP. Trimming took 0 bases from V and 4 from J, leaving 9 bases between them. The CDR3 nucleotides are TGTGCTAGTGGTTTGGTCCCCGGAACAGAGACCCAGTACTTC. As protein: CASGLVPGTETQYF.

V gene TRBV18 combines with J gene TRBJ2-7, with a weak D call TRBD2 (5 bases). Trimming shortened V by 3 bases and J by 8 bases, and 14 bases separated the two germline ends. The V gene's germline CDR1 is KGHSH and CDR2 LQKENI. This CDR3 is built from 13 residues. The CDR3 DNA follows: TGTGCCAGCTCACCGGGGAGAGATCTACAGCAGTACTTC. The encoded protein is CASSPGRDLQQYF.

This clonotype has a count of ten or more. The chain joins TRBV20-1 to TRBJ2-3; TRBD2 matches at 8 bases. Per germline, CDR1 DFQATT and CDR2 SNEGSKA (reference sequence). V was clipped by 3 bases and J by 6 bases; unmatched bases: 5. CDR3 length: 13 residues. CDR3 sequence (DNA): TGCAGTGCTAGCGGGGGGGTGAAGGATACGCAGTATTTT. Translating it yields CSASGGVKDTQYF.

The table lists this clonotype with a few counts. The DNA of the CDR3 is TGTGCCAGCAGCTTCGACGGAGTTGGCCTCCACTTT. Its translation is CASSFDGVGLHF. The rearrangement uses TRBV11-2 and TRBJ1-6; D not resolved. Trimming shortened V by 3 bases and J by 15 bases, and 12 bases separated the two germline ends. Germline V gene data show CDR1 as SGHAT and CDR2 as FQNNGV. The CDR3 is 12 residues long. Full variable domain (outside the CDR3, taken from reference TRBV11-2 and TRBJ1-6): EAGVAQSPRYKIIEKRQSVAFWCNPISGHATLYWYQQILGQGPKLLIQFQNNGVVDDSQLPKDRFSAERLKGVDSTLKIQPAKLEDSAVYLCASSFDGVGLHFGNGTRLTVT.

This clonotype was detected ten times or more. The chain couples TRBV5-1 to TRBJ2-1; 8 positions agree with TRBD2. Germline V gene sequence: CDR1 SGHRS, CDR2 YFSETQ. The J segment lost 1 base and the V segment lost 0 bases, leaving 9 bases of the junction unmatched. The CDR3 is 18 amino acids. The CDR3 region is CASSLGALAGGSYNEQFF. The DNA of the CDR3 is TGCGCCAGCAGCTTGGGTGCTCTCGCGGGGGGTTCCTACAATGAGCAGTTCTTC. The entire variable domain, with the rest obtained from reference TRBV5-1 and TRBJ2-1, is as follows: KAGVTQTPRYLIKTRGQQVTLSCSPISGHRSVSWYQQTPGQGLQFLFEYFSETQRNKGNFPGRFSGRQFSNSRSEMNVSTLELGDSALYLCASSLGALAGGSYNEQFFGPGTRLTVL.

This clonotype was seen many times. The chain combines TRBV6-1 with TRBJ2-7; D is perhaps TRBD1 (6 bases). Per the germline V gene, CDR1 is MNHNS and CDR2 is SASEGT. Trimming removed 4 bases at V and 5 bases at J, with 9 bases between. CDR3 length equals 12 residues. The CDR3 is CASSVQGNEQYV. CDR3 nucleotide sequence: TGTGCCAGCAGTGTACAGGGAAACGAGCAGTACGTC.

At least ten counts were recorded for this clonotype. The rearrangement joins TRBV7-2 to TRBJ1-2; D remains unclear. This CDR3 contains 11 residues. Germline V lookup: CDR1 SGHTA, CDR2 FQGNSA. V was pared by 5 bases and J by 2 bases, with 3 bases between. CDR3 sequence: CASSINYGYTF. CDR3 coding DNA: TGTGCCAGCAGCATCAACTATGGCTACACCTTC.

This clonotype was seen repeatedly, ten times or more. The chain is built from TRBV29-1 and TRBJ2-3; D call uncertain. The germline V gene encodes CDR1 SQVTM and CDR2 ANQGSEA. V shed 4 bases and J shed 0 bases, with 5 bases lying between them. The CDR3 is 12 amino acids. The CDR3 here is CSVAGSTDTQYF. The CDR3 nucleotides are TGCAGCGTTGCCGGGAGCACAGATACGCAGTATTTT.

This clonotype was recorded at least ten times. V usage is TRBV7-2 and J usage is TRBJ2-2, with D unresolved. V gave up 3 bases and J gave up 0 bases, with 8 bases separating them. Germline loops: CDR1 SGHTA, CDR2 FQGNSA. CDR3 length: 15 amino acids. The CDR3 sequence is CASSFSRSNTGELFF. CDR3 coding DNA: TGTGCCAGCAGCTTTTCCAGGTCGAACACCGGGGAGCTGTTTTTT.